This entry lists 2 T cell receptor beta chains sequenced from one sample in a study of blood T cell repertoires in COVID-19. Some clones are missing from TCRdb's copy, which holds only in-frame ones; the method was immunoSEQ multiplex PCR. The table lists around 210,000 clones, 80% to 90% of them singletons, with 6.5% to 9% in the top ten. What was sequenced was PBMCs or T cells enriched from blood (not recorded which). The source is a woman under 30 who had recovered from COVID-19.

J is TRBJ2-3 and V is TRBV5-4, with D possibly TRBD2 on 7 matching bases. Trimming stripped 3 bases from V and 5 bases from J, with 16 bases between. CDR1 SGHNT and CDR2 YYREEE come from the germline V gene (reference sequence). The CDR3 sequence is 15 residues long. CDR3 DNA sequence: TGTGCCAGCAGCTCAAGGGGGGGGGTGAAAGATACGCAGTATTTT. It translates to CASSSRGGVKDTQYF. The full variable domain, in which reference TRBV5-4 and TRBJ2-3 provide the parts outside the CDR3, is ETGVTQSPTHLIKTRGQQVTLRCSSQSGHNTVSWYQQALGQGPQFIFQYYREEENGRGNFPPRFSGLQFPNYSSELNVNALELDDSALYLCASSSRGGVKDTQYFGPGTRLTVL.

The chain is built from TRBV6-5 and TRBJ1-1; D ambiguous. Germline V gene data show CDR1 as MNHEY and CDR2 as SVGAGI. Trimming took 2 bases from V and 5 from J, leaving 6 bases between them. The CDR3 covers 12 residues. CDR3 in amino acids: CASSYGGTEAFF. CDR3 DNA: TGTGCCAGCAGTTACGGAGGGACTGAAGCTTTCTTT.